Below, one T cell receptor (beta chain) is given with its context. This clonotype has a handful of counts. What antigen it recognizes has not been identified. No base qualities exist here, and no much larger clone lies one base off it. Libraries were prepared through PCR. The run used an Illumina HiSeq 2500. Molecular barcoding was employed in the preparation of TCR libraries, with unique molecular identifiers being used to normalize TCRbeta repertoire quantification. TCRdb reprocessed the public reads (quality trimming at Q25 with fastp, clone calling with MiXCR) and kept in-frame beta chains. Each CDR3 protein appears once, grouped with its most common genes and DNA. This sample comprises 450,000 to 600,000 distinct CDR3 sequences, under 15% of them detected only once. The ten largest clones add up to about 2.2% of the sample. Taken with the paper, the label for treatment or condition translates to: allogeneic hematopoietic cell transplantation with graft depleted of TCRalphabeta T cells and CD19 B cells. Transplant recipients were children who received TCRalphabeta/CD19-depleted allogeneic hematopoietic cell grafts.

The entry originates in a study of T-cell reconstitution after alpha-beta-depleted transplantation in children (dated by TCRdb to 2016 to 2017). Concerning the study at large: Using TCR repertoire profiling, the study followed T-cell immune reconstitution in a quantitative way in children after TCRalphabeta/CD19-depleted allogeneic hematopoietic cell transplantation. Summary of the overall study and its limitations: The high TCRbeta diversity at day 60 in some patients was ascribed to recipient T cells and intrathymic progenitors that had survived conditioning. Over the following months the frequencies of hyperexpanded clones went down, and after one year T-cell counts and TCRbeta diversity were mostly credited to newly produced T cells. The apparently early alphabetaT-cell count recovery about two months after transplant was reportedly dependent on only several hundred rapidly expanded clones derived from non-depleted graft cells.

Reading the germline V gene gives CDR1 KGHSH and CDR2 LQKENI. Measured from the cysteine to the phenylalanine, the CDR3 is 14 residues long. Of the read, only the CDR3 DNA is kept; its 42 bases are in frame from base 1. A distance of 9 bases separates the germline ends of V and J, which lose 3 bases and 0 bases respectively. This sample comprised PBMCs, mostly from graft donor cells, obtained 360 days after TCRalphabeta/CD19-depleted stem cell transplant. The TCR originated in a male patient between 5 and 17 years old who had a stem cell transplant for acute myeloid leukemia, so the T cells may come from the graft donor. The chain joins TRBV18 to TRBJ2-7; the D gene cannot be resolved reliably. The CDR3 loop reads CASSPVTVSYEQYF. The nucleotide sequence reads TGTGCCAGCTCACCCGTTACAGTCTCCTACGAGCAGTACTTC.